This TCR beta chain appears in the sequencing data of a study of cytomegalovirus exposure and HLA in healthy donors. Notes on the study in general: Trimming of TCR beta V- and J-genes showed a link, identified in a later analysis, to a missense DCLRE1C variant. Relative to the roughly 700-donor mean, N-insertions were reportedly fewer in an Asian-associated ancestry cluster in a later analysis. Across all donors, roughly uniform sequencing depth was an assumption of the presence/absence analyses.

The CDR3 is 15 amino acids. From germline, CDR1 is MNHEY and CDR2 SMNVEV (reference sequence). Primers included in the PCR were 60 Vbeta and 13 Jbeta primers. The repertoire was sequenced with immunoSEQ multiplex PCR; TCRdb's copy has only in-frame clones and lacks some. The sample records around 190,000 clones, over 75% being singletons. On this clone itself: Antigen unknown.

The V gene is TRBV27, the J gene TRBJ2-5; 8 nucleotides align to TRBD2. Near its end, the DNA agrees better with TRBJ2-7, so the J call may be wrong. The sequenced sample consisted of PBMCs. This TCR was sampled from a woman under 40 in good health and CMV-seronegative. The CDR3 bases are TGTGCCAGCAGTTACACTAGCGGACCAACCTACGAGCAGTACTTC. Translating gives CASSYTSGPTYEQYF.